Sequencing of this TCR beta chain was carried out in a study of identical twins. This CDR3 has 14 amino acids. V lost 4 bases and J lost 2; bases outside the gene matches: 3. Germline V lookup: CDR1 SGHRS, CDR2 YFSETQ. General study results and limits: An excess of low generation probability was shown by twin-shared out-of-frame alpha sequences.

TCRdb processed the 5' RACE reads anew with MiXCR; each CDR3 protein has one entry. The sample carries 750,000 to 950,000 distinct CDR3 sequences, over 9% recorded once. A word on this clonotype: The antigen is unknown.

This same sample was also taken into another study, of yellow fever vaccine responses in identical twins.

This clonotype was sampled from a woman between 18 and 29 years old in good health. This chain links TRBV5-1 with TRBJ2-7; 10 nucleotides align to TRBD2. Sequenced material: PBMCs. CDR3 sequence reads: CASSPGLAAYEQYV. CDR3 sequence (DNA): TGCGCCAGCAGCCCCGGACTAGCGGCCTACGAGCAGTACGTC.